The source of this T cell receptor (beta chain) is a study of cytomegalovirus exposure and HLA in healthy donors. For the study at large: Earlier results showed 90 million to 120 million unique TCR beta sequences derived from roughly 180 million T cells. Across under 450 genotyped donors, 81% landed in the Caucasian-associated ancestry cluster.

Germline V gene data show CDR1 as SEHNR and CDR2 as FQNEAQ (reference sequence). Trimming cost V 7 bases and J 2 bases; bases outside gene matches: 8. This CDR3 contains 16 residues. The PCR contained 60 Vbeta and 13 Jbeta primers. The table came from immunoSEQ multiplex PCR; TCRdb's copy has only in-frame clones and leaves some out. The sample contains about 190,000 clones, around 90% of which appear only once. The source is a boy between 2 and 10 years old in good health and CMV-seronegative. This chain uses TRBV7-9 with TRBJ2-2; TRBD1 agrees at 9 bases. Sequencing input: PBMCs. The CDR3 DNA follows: TGTGCCAGCACCCCAGGGGGACAGGGTAACACCGGGGAGCTGTTTTTT. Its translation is CASTPGGQGNTGELFF.